The entry below describes one T cell receptor beta chain. What it recognizes is unknown. The CDR3 is 14 amino acids. V lost 3 bases, J lost 0 bases, and 0 bases stayed unmatched. The germline CDR1 and CDR2 sequences are SGHVS and FQNEAQ. The data originate from a study of cytomegalovirus exposure and HLA in healthy donors. Points from the study as a whole: Judged likely to be a sequencing artifact was a cluster of highly shared sequence variants.

Healthy individuals who donated bone marrow served as the donors. In the PCR, 60 Vbeta and 13 Jbeta primers were used. Using immunoSEQ multiplex PCR, the repertoire was profiled, and TCRdb retains in-frame clones only, with some absent. The repertoire has approximately 100,000 clones, around 80% of them found once; the top ten carry approximately 5%. V usage is TRBV7-8 and J usage is TRBJ2-3, with 7 bases that match TRBD2. The TCR sequence derives from a woman between 18 and 30 years old in good health and CMV-seropositive. Input material: PBMCs. The CDR3 loop is CASSFSGSTDTQYF. CDR3 in DNA: TGTGCCAGCAGCTTTAGCGGGAGCACAGATACGCAGTATTTT.